This TCR beta chain stems from a study of T cell responses to AZD1222 COVID-19 vaccine (dated by TCRdb to the early 2020s). Regarding the study in general: AZD1222 recipients with second doses at about 4 weeks or about 12 weeks were pooled, because spike-specific TCR depth and breadth did not differ between schedules. TCR sequencing covered 230 to 250 trial participants: 200 to 210 given two doses of AZD1222 and about 26 given two doses of MenACWY control vaccine. Trial participants were enrolled by age into 18-55, 56-69 and 70-plus year subgroups, with 148, 28 and 57 TCR-sequenced participants respectively.

The intended sense of this specimen's time point label: baseline before first vaccination. Vaccinee samples were obtained from the UK trials COV001 and COV002, which included a single-blind randomized controlled phase 2/3 trial of AZD1222 (ChAdOx1 nCoV-19) in healthy adults. Trial participant PBMC samples were collected at day 0 and day 28 after the second dose for TCRbeta chain sequencing. Here is what the overall study found, with its caveats: Epitopes outside the regions mutated in the B.1.351 and B.1.1.7 variants were reportedly recognized by nearly half of the unique spike-specific TCRs. Spike-specific TCR breadth and depth rose significantly after two AZD1222 doses compared with day 0 and with MenACWY recipients. Conclusions about previously exposed vaccinees are limited because only 5 or 6 AZD1222 recipients were SARS-CoV-2 seropositive at baseline. Participants were mostly white British, with more females than males. The authors suggested clonal diversity may have been underestimated. The whole spike protein was spanned by vaccine-associated CD4 TCRs, and dominant responses were seen in regions 160-218 and 743-854. No day 14 peak-response samples were available, so repertoires were characterized only after the peak T cell response. In the small 56-69-year group, the increase in depth fell short of significance, most likely because of low power.

The CDR3 regions of human TCRbeta chains were analyzed by immunosequencing. The study's own analysis went as follows. Repertoire TCRs were matched against a reference library of SARS-CoV-2-specific TCRs generated with the MIRA antigen-specificity platform. Breadth was defined as the fraction of unique TCRs that were SARS-CoV-2-associated, and depth was defined as the fraction of total T cells that were SARS-CoV-2-associated. Using the MIRA data, each spike-specific TCR was mapped to the spike region that the TCR reacts to and placed in a CD4 or CD8 class. Log10-transformed breadth and depth values were compared by one-way ANOVA with Sidak's multiple comparisons tests. TCRdb limited this immuneACCESS table to in-frame rearrangements with V and J called. A share of clones is missing; checked studies link under half to unresolved V genes, and the rest is unexplained. V and J calls and clone size follow that table, whereas D and trimming were derived from the DNA. The sample table shows approximately 200,000 clones, and just over 85% are seen once. In total, the top ten clones hold roughly 8% of the sample.

A single count supports this clone. Its antigen is not yet known. Base-call qualities are not available, and no considerably larger clone is one nucleotide away. Per the germline V gene (reference sequence), SGHNT is the CDR1 and YYREEE is the CDR2. V drops 2 bases and J drops 2 bases, leaving 14 bases in between. The CDR3 sequence holds 15 residues, the cysteine and phenylalanine included. Solely the CDR3 DNA is kept, with 45 bases framed from the first base. The sample consisted of peripheral blood, taken on day 0 of AZD1222 vaccination. The clonotype comes from an adult in good health. The rearranged chain carries TRBV5-4 and TRBJ2-7, with a tentative D gene TRBD1 over 5 matching bases. The CDR3 has the sequence CASSFDLTATYEQYF. The nucleotides read TGTGCCAGCAGCTTCGACCTGACAGCCACCTACGAGCAGTACTTC.